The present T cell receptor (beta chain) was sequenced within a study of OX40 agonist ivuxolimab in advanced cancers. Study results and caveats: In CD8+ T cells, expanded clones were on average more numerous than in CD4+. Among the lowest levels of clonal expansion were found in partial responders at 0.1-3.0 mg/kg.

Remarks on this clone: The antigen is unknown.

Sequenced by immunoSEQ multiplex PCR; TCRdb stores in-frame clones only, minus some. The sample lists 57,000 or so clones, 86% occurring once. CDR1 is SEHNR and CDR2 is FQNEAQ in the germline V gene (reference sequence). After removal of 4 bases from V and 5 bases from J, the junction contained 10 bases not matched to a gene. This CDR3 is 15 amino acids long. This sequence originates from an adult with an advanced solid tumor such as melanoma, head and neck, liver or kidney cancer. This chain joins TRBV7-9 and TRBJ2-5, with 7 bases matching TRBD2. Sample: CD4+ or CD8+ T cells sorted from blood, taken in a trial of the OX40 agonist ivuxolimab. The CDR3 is CASSSGTTLRETQYF. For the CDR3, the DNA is TGTGCCAGCAGCTCCGGGACTACCTTGAGGGAGACCCAGTACTTC.